The 16 T cell receptor beta chains below were found in one sample sequenced in a study of blood T cell repertoires in COVID-19. The table came from immunoSEQ multiplex PCR; TCRdb's copy has only in-frame clones and leaves some out. The table has about 170,000 clones, roughly 86% seen once. The sample was peripheral blood. These receptors originate from a man aged 50-60 years with active or convalescent COVID-19.

The J gene is TRBJ1-1, the V gene TRBV28; maybe TRBD1 (5 bases). The CDR3 runs to 16 residues. V shed 5 bases and J shed 5 bases, with 21 bases lying between them. Germline CDR1 reads MDHEN; CDR2 reads SYDVKM. CDR3 sequence reads: CASSRPGQGASTEAFF. The CDR3 nucleotides read TGTGCCAGCAGTCGCCCCGGACAAGGGGCAAGTACTGAAGCTTTCTTT. Supplemented by reference TRBV28 and TRBJ1-1, the full variable domain reads DVKVTQSSRYLVKRTGEKVFLECVQDMDHENMFWYRQDPGLGLRLIYFSYDVKMKEKGDIPEGYSVSREKKERFSLILESASTNQTSMYLCASSRPGQGASTEAFFGQGTRLTVV.

The chain couples TRBV11-3 to TRBJ1-1; 8 positions match TRBD1. CDR1 SGHNT and CDR2 YENEEA come from the germline V gene. This CDR3 has 17 amino acids. J gave up 3 bases and V 4 bases, and 13 bases lay outside the gene matches. CDR3 nucleotide sequence: TGTGCCAGCAGCTCACCTGGCCGGGACAGGCAGTACACTGAAGCTTTCTTT. Residues: CASSSPGRDRQYTEAFF.

The chain has TRBV2 and TRBJ1-2; 7 nucleotides agree with TRBD1. The CDR3 is made up of 15 amino acids. Germline trimming cut 6 bases from V and 0 bases from J; bases unmatched to any gene: 7. The germline V gene encodes CDR1 SNHLY and CDR2 FYNNEI. CDR3 sequence: CASRSRDRTNYGYTF. The CDR3 DNA sequence: TGTGCCAGCAGGTCCCGGGACAGAACTAACTATGGCTACACCTTC.

This clone was seen a single time. The chain combines TRBV6-1 with TRBJ2-5; 8 nucleotides align to TRBD2. This CDR3 is built from 18 residues. Germline trimming cut 2 bases from V and 5 bases from J; bases unmatched to any gene: 16. In germline, CDR1 is MNHNS, CDR2 SASEGT. CDR3 in amino acids: CASSESTGGNFGWETQYF. The CDR3 bases are TGTGCCAGCAGTGAAAGCACGGGGGGGAACTTCGGTTGGGAGACCCAGTACTTC.

This chain links TRBV6-6 with TRBJ2-1; 10 nucleotides agree with TRBD2. V shed 6 bases and J 4 bases; nucleotides not matched to a gene: 9. The CDR3 sequence is 16 residues long. Germline V lookup: CDR1 MNHNY, CDR2 SVGAGI (reference sequence). This CDR3 reads CASRAHIAGGYNEQFF. In DNA, the CDR3 is TGTGCCAGCAGGGCCCATATAGCGGGGGGTTACAATGAGCAGTTCTTC.

As DNA, the CDR3 is TGCGCCAGCAGCAGTCCCCAGAGGGAGACCCAGTACTTC. Encoded protein: CASSSPQRETQYF. This chain joins TRBV5-1 and TRBJ2-5; no clear D gene. Trimming shortened V by 4 bases and J by 5 bases, and 12 bases separated the two germline ends. The germline CDR1 and CDR2 sequences are SGHRS and YFSETQ. The CDR3 consists of 13 residues.

The chain employs TRBV3-1 (or the pseudogene TRBV3-2) and TRBJ1-5; 8 bases match TRBD1. Germline CDR1 LGHDT, CDR2 YNNKEL (reference sequence). The CDR3 totals 15 residues. V shed 0 bases and J 9 bases; nucleotides not matched to a gene: 7. The CDR3 coding sequence is TGTGCCAGCAGCCAAGATTTAGGGACAGGCGGGCCCCAGCATTTT. Protein product: CASSQDLGTGGPQHF.

V gene TRBV19 combines with J gene TRBJ1-2, with 9 bases aligning to TRBD1. In germline, CDR1 is LNHDA, CDR2 SQIVND (reference sequence). V lost 5 bases, J lost 4 bases, and 11 bases stayed unmatched. CDR3 length: 16 residues. The CDR3 bases are TGTGCCAGTAGTCAAGGGACAGGGCGAACGAGCTATGGCTACACCTTC. It codes for CASSQGTGRTSYGYTF.

J is TRBJ1-2 and V is TRBV12-3 or TRBV12-4; 12 positions agree with TRBD1. This CDR3 spans 13 amino acids. Germline trimming cut 4 bases from V and 8 bases from J; bases unmatched to any gene: 2. CDR3 amino acids: CASSYGTGGGYTF. CDR3 bases: TGTGCCAGCAGTTACGGGACAGGGGGCGGCTACACCTTC.

This rearrangement joins TRBV3-1 (or the pseudogene TRBV3-2) to TRBJ2-1; 9 bases map to TRBD2. The germline V gene has CDR1 LGHDT and CDR2 YNNKEL (reference sequence). Trimming took 10 bases from V and 4 from J; bases not matched to a gene: 11. The CDR3 is made up of 15 amino acids. Written as DNA, the CDR3 is TGTGCCACCACACTAGCGGGCAATGCTTACAATGAGCAGTTCTTC. Translating gives CATTLAGNAYNEQFF.

The V and J genes are TRBV2 and TRBJ2-6; D not resolved. The V gene's germline CDR1 is SNHLY and CDR2 FYNNEI. The V end was cut by 9 bases, the J end by 0 bases, with 12 bases between. This CDR3 comprises 15 residues. The CDR3 spells CASSPTLSGANVLTF. The DNA for the CDR3 is TGTGCCAGTTCTCCGACACTCTCTGGGGCCAACGTCCTGACTTTC. The full variable domain, completed using reference TRBV2 and TRBJ2-6, is EPEVTQTPSHQVTQMGQEVILRCVPISNHLYFYWYRQILGQKVEFLVSFYNNEISEKSEIFDDQFSVERPDGSNFTLKIRSTKLEDSAMYFCASSPTLSGANVLTFGAGSRLTVL.

This chain's CDR3 is CASSYTGGGGTEAFF. CDR3 coding DNA: TGTGCCAGCAGCTACACAGGGGGCGGAGGGACTGAAGCTTTCTTT. This chain joins TRBV7-3 and TRBJ1-1, with 9 nucleotides matching TRBD1. V shed 4 bases, J shed 5 bases, and the junction held 8 bases outside the gene matches. CDR3 size: 15 residues. CDR1 SGHTA and CDR2 FQGTGA come from the germline V gene. The variable domain in full, with the rest retrieved from reference TRBV7-3 and TRBJ1-1, is GAGVSQTPSNKVTEKGKYVELRCDPISGHTALYWYRQSLGQGPEFLIYFQGTGAADDSGLPNDRFFAVRPEGSVSTLKIQRTERGDSAVYLCASSYTGGGGTEAFFGQGTRLTVV.

The chain recombines TRBV7-9 with TRBJ1-1; D possibly corresponds to TRBD1 (5 bases). The CDR3 is made up of 12 amino acids. Germline V gives CDR1 SEHNR, CDR2 FQNEAQ (reference sequence). Between the trimmed V and J ends, which lost 11 bases and 2 bases, there was a span of 12 bases. Written as DNA, the CDR3 is TGTGCCGGGGCTAGTGTAAACACTGAAGCTTTCTTT. Translation: CAGASVNTEAFF.

This clone has more than one count but fewer than ten. The rearrangement links TRBV7-6 to TRBJ1-3; 9 nucleotides agree with TRBD1. V was clipped by 1 base and J by 2 bases; unmatched bases: 0. The length of the CDR3 is 15 residues. Germline values: CDR1 SGHVS, CDR2 FNYEAQ. The CDR3 spells CASSLDRGPGNTIYF. The CDR3 DNA is TGTGCCAGCAGCTTAGACAGGGGGCCTGGAAACACCATATATTTT.

The chain recombines TRBV3-1 (or the pseudogene TRBV3-2) with TRBJ1-3; 8 nucleotides line up with TRBD1. The CDR3 has 14 residues. The trim removed 4 bases at V and 4 bases at J, leaving 3 bases unmatched. CDR1 LGHDT and CDR2 YNNKEL come from the germline V gene (reference sequence). CDR3 loop: CASSPGTGGNTIYF. In DNA, the CDR3 is TGTGCCAGCAGCCCCGGGACAGGAGGAAACACCATATATTTT.

This clone was counted once. The V call is TRBV15, the J call TRBJ2-5, with D uncertain. Per the germline V gene, CDR1 is LNHNV and CDR2 is YYDKDF (reference sequence). With 0 bases removed from V and 5 bases from J, the gap between germline ends came to 13 bases. There are 15 residues in the CDR3. CDR3 loop: CATSRETWFSETQYF. In DNA form, the CDR3 reads TGTGCCACCAGCAGAGAAACTTGGTTTTCGGAGACCCAGTACTTC.